This T cell receptor beta chain was observed in a study of shared clonotypes between healthy human individuals. At the level of the study: Participating donors consisted of two women and a few men aged 18 to 49. Plates per donor: three CD4 naive, three CD4 memory, two CD8 naive, one CD8 memory. Findings and limits, study-wide: In contrast to clonotypes shared by all four donors, non-shared clonotypes had lower generation probabilities.

Naive CD8 isolation took CD45RO-negative cells positively selected for CCR7 and excluded terminally differentiated effector memory CD45RA+ cells. Each sample came from a Caucasian adult donor living in Nashville, Tennessee. Measured with immunoSEQ multiplex PCR; TCRdb has only the in-frame clones, and not every one. In the table there are roughly 850,000 clones, about 96% of which are singletons. The CDR3 contains 15 residues. Trimming left V 3 bases short and J 4 bases short, with 13 bases between. Germline V lookup: CDR1 SGHNT, CDR2 YYREEE (reference sequence). Comments on this clone: Its specificity is not known.

Sequencing was performed on naive CD8+ T cells sorted from blood. The rearrangement links TRBV5-4 to TRBJ2-2; either TRBD1 or TRBD2 may fit D (5 bases each). This clonotype was sampled from a man aged 25 to 40 in good health. CDR3 nucleotide sequence: TGTGCCAGCAGCTCCATCAATGGGGGCACCGGGGAGCTGTTTTTT. Translation gives CASSSINGGTGELFF.